The 11 T cell receptor beta chains given below trace back to one sample, sequenced in a study of blood T cell repertoires in COVID-19. The assay was immunoSEQ multiplex PCR, and TCRdb's table has in-frame clones only and misses some. The table lists 180,000 or so clones, roughly 90% of them singletons, with around 1.5% in the top ten. Sample: peripheral blood. These receptors originate from a man aged 18 to 29 with active or convalescent COVID-19.

The V call is TRBV7-2, the J call TRBJ2-3; TRBD2 matches 9 bases. With V trimmed by 1 base and J by 2 bases, 4 bases remained unmatched. This CDR3 comprises 16 residues. The V gene's germline CDR1 is SGHTA and CDR2 FQGNSA. The CDR3 sequence is CASSLVPSGNTDTQYF. Here the CDR3 DNA reads TGTGCCAGCAGCTTAGTCCCTAGCGGGAACACAGATACGCAGTATTTT.

The chain carries TRBV14 and TRBJ2-4; no clear D. The V gene lost 1 base and the J gene lost 6 bases, with 10 bases spanning the gap. The germline CDR1 and CDR2 sequences are SGHDN and FVKESK. This CDR3 is built from 14 residues. Here the CDR3 DNA reads TGTGCCAGCAGCCAAGGAGGTTCGGCAAACATTCAGTACTTC. It yields the protein CASSQGGSANIQYF.

The CDR3 reads CASSLTGFSYEQYF. The DNA of the CDR3 is TGTGCCAGCAGCCTGACAGGGTTCAGCTACGAGCAGTACTTC. This chain connects TRBV11-3 to TRBJ2-7; 7 nucleotides match TRBD1. V lost 5 bases and J lost 3; bases outside the gene matches: 7. This CDR3 contains 14 residues. Germline lookup yields CDR1 SGHNT and CDR2 YENEEA.

The genes are TRBV6-2 or TRBV6-3 and TRBJ2-5; D ambiguous. CDR3 length: 11 residues. V was trimmed by 4 bases and J by 5 bases, leaving 5 bases between them. From germline, CDR1 is MNHEY and CDR2 SVGEGT. The CDR3 protein is CASSSAETQYF. CDR3 sequence (DNA): TGTGCCAGCAGTTCCGCGGAGACCCAGTACTTC.

Concerning this clone itself: At one boundary the junction diverges from the germline segment, which might be a read error. V gene TRBV19 combines with J gene TRBJ2-3, with D uncertain. The CDR3 length is 10 residues. Germline V CDR1 and CDR2: LNHDA, SQIVND (reference sequence). The CDR3 region has the DNA TGCGGGTTTTCTCCCGGTACGCAGTATTTT. The encoded protein is CGFSPGTQYF.

A note on this clone: Other DNA sequences in this sample translate to the same CDR3. The chain joins TRBV18 to TRBJ2-3, with 14 bases fitting TRBD2. The germline gives CDR1 KGHSH, CDR2 LQKENI. The CDR3 loop spans 16 amino acids. V trimming: 3 bases; J trimming: 3 bases; junction bases outside the gene matches: 2. The CDR3 spells CASSPGTSGRTDTQYF. The CDR3 bases are TGTGCCAGCTCACCGGGGACTAGCGGGAGAACAGATACGCAGTATTTT.

The chain recombines TRBV3-1 (or the pseudogene TRBV3-2) with TRBJ1-2; 12 bases are shared with TRBD1. The CDR3 is 14 amino acids. J was trimmed by 7 bases and V by 3 bases; bases with no gene match: 3. CDR1 and CDR2 from the germline V gene are LGHDT and YNNKEL (reference sequence). CDR3 loop: CASSQGQGAAGYTF. CDR3 sequence (DNA): TGTGCCAGCAGCCAGGGACAGGGGGCGGCTGGCTACACCTTC.

The rearrangement uses TRBV2 and TRBJ1-3; 7 nucleotides line up with TRBD1. With 5 bases clipped from V and 3 bases from J, the junction kept 4 bases outside the gene matches. The CDR3 sequence is 14 residues long. Germline assignment: CDR1 SNHLY and CDR2 FYNNEI. This chain's CDR3 is CASSSNRGGNTIYF. For the CDR3, the DNA is TGTGCCAGCAGTTCGAACAGGGGTGGAAACACCATATATTTT.

This clone was seen just once. The rearrangement links TRBV29-1 to TRBJ1-1; tentatively, D is TRBD1 (5 bases). Per the germline V gene, CDR1 is SQVTM and CDR2 is ANQGSEA. This CDR3 is 13 amino acids long. V lost 2 bases and J lost 11, with 18 bases in between. CDR3 bases: TGCAGCGTTGAAAGTACGGCAGGGTGGGATGCTTTCTTT. This translates into CSVESTAGWDAFF.

The J gene is TRBJ1-3, the V gene TRBV21-1; the DNA was not compared with TRBD1, the D call given in the table. TRBV21-1 is classified as a pseudogene. This CDR3 comprises 20 residues. The CDR3, as DNA: TGTGCCAGCAGCAAAGGGGGCAGTAGTCCTAATTTAAAATCTGGAAACACCATATATTTT. Translating gives CASSKGGSSPNLKSGNTIYF.

The chain combines TRBV5-5 with TRBJ1-1; D is unresolved. This CDR3 contains 17 residues. Germline V lookup: CDR1 SGHKS, CDR2 YYEKEE (reference sequence). V was pared by 0 bases and J by 2 bases, with 17 bases between. CDR3: CASSLVDKAGTNTEAFF. The CDR3 nucleotides read TGTGCCAGCAGCTTGGTAGACAAGGCAGGAACTAACACTGAAGCTTTCTTT.